The 14 T cell receptor beta chains below all came from one sample that was sequenced in a study of metastatic and nonmetastatic thyroid tumors. Patients underwent thyroid surgery, and none had received any treatment before it. TCRdb redid the clone calls on the PCR reads using MiXCR. This sample has around 22,000 clones, with about 40% found just once. The sample taken for sequencing was blood. These receptors all come from a male donor with papillary thyroid cancer or a benign thyroid nodule (not recorded which). Some clones in this sample may be carry-over from other donors' samples.

This clone was detected only a few times. The chain carries TRBV27 and TRBJ2-7, with D possibly TRBD2 on 5 matching bases. V lost 6 bases to trimming and J lost 0 bases, with 12 bases between them. The germline gives CDR1 MNHEY, CDR2 SMNVEV (reference sequence). The CDR3 extends over 14 amino acids. CDR3 nucleotides: TGTGCCAGCAGCTTAACGACTAACTCCTACGAGCAGTACTTC. Protein product: CASSLTTNSYEQYF.

This clone counts as medium-sized (0.01 to 0.1%). This chain links TRBV11-2 with TRBJ2-2; 8 nucleotides line up with TRBD1. With V trimmed by 3 bases and J by 2 bases, 2 bases remained unmatched. The CDR3 runs 15 residues. Germline CDR1 SGHAT, CDR2 FQNNGV. CDR3 in DNA: TGTGCCAGCAGCTTCGGACAGGGTAACACCGGGGAGCTGTTTTTT. It encodes CASSFGQGNTGELFF.

The genes are TRBV5-6 and TRBJ2-7, with TRBD2 matching over 12 bases. Germline V lookup: CDR1 SGHDT, CDR2 YYEEEE. This CDR3 has 19 residues. The junction had 19 bases not matched to a gene; V was cut back by 8 bases and J by 1 base. CDR3 coding DNA: TGTGCCAGTAGTGCCTTGACTAGCGGGAGTGGTAGCGGATCCTACGAGCAGTACTTC. Translating gives CASSALTSGSGSGSYEQYF.

This clone was detected a few times. The rearrangement joins TRBV20-1 to TRBJ2-1; 14 bases line up with TRBD2. J was trimmed by 12 bases and V by 6 bases; bases with no gene match: 10. The CDR3 has 14 amino acids. Per the germline V gene, CDR1 is DFQATT and CDR2 is SNEGSKA (reference sequence). The CDR3 sequence: CSAEGGLAGVRQFF. CDR3 DNA sequence: TGCAGTGCGGAAGGGGGACTAGCGGGAGTACGGCAGTTCTTC.

This clone occurred a few times. A junction boundary mismatches the germline segment, possibly from a read error. The chain uses TRBV6-2 or TRBV6-3 and TRBJ2-7, with 8 nucleotides matching TRBD1. CDR3 size: 17 residues. Germline V gives CDR1 MNHEY, CDR2 SVGEGT. CDR3 amino acids: CASIYGRCVQGAYEQYF. CDR3 in DNA: TGTGCCAGCATTTACGGTCGTTGTGTACAGGGGGCCTACGAGCAGTACTTC.

This clone was counted many times. The J gene is TRBJ1-5, the V gene TRBV4-1; D gene uncertain. Deletions cut 1 base from V and 0 bases from J, with 7 bases between. Germline-derived CDR1 and CDR2 are MGHRA and YSYEKL. The CDR3 spans 15 residues. CDR3 nucleotide sequence: TGCGCCAGCAGCCAAGCAGAATATAGCAATCAGCCCCAGCATTTT. It yields the protein CASSQAEYSNQPQHF.

The chain joins TRBV4-3 to TRBJ1-5; D not resolved. CDR3 length equals 13 residues. Deletions cut 0 bases from V and 6 bases from J, with 6 bases between. CDR1 is LGHNA and CDR2 is YSLEER in the germline V gene. The CDR3 sequence: CASSQDPGQPQHF. The DNA of the CDR3 is TGCGCCAGCAGCCAAGATCCCGGTCAGCCCCAGCATTTT.

This chain links TRBV5-6 with TRBJ1-3; D remains ambiguous. Germline CDR1 and CDR2: SGHDT and YYEEEE. V was cut by 2 bases and J by 4 bases, with 10 bases left in between. This CDR3 is 14 amino acids long. CDR3 loop: CASSFYQAGNTIYF. CDR3 in DNA: TGTGCCAGCAGCTTTTACCAGGCCGGAAACACCATATATTTT.

The sample holds a few counts of this clone. This chain connects TRBV6-4 to TRBJ2-2; tentative D call: TRBD2 (5 bases). Germline lookup yields CDR1 MRHNA and CDR2 SNTAGT. V was shortened by 3 bases and J by 3 bases, with 5 bases between the two germline ends. The CDR3 extends over 13 amino acids. The CDR3 DNA reads as TGTGCCAGCAGTGAAGCGGACACCGGGGAGCTGTTTTTT. Translating it yields CASSEADTGELFF.

This clone was picked up many times. This rearrangement joins TRBV29-1 to TRBJ2-5; D unresolved. The CDR3 totals 11 residues. V lost 5 bases, J lost 2 bases, and 6 bases lay in between. Germline loops: CDR1 SQVTM, CDR2 ANQGSEA. The chain's CDR3 is CSVYVQETQYF. DNA of the CDR3: TGCAGCGTTTATGTACAAGAGACCCAGTACTTC.

The chain recombines TRBV20-1 with TRBJ1-6; no clear D gene. CDR1 is DFQATT, CDR2 SNEGSKA, per germline (reference sequence). This CDR3 spans 13 amino acids. The V end was cut by 1 base, the J end by 8 bases, with 9 bases between. The CDR3 loop reads CSARVTRDSPLHF. In DNA form, the CDR3 reads TGCAGTGCTAGAGTTACTCGGGATTCACCCCTCCACTTT.

By share of the sample, this clone is medium-sized (0.01 to 0.1%). The chain has TRBV2 and TRBJ2-5; 7 positions match TRBD1. Trimming removed 4 bases from V and 4 bases from J; junction bases left unmatched: 3. The CDR3 extends over 13 amino acids. Germline V CDR1 and CDR2: SNHLY, FYNNEI. In nucleotides, the CDR3 is TGTGCCAGCAGTGGATACAGGGGAGAGACCCAGTACTTC. Residues: CASSGYRGETQYF.

A few counts support this clone. This chain links TRBV6-2 or TRBV6-3 with TRBJ1-4; D not certain. V lost 4 bases and J 8 bases, leaving 14 bases between the germline ends. Germline loops: CDR1 MNHEY, CDR2 SVGEGT. The CDR3 is made up of 14 amino acids. The CDR3 reads CASSWNRAREKLFF. The CDR3 DNA is TGTGCCAGCAGTTGGAATAGGGCCCGGGAAAAACTGTTTTTT.

The chain employs TRBV20-1 and TRBJ1-2; D remains unclear. The germline V gene has CDR1 DFQATT and CDR2 SNEGSKA (reference sequence). This CDR3 comprises 14 residues. V was clipped by 1 base and J by 0 bases, with 9 bases between them. The CDR3: CSARGGNTNYGYTF. CDR3 nucleotide sequence: TGCAGTGCTAGAGGTGGGAACACTAACTATGGCTACACCTTC.